The 28 T cell receptor beta chains listed next were all sequenced from one sample in a study of vaccination and CD4 T cells after COVID-19. This sample's treatment: approximately 9-day PBMC culture with coronavirus spike peptide pools or control peptides (ViraFEST assay). These receptors' targets are unknown. Cultured CD4+ T cell DNA was sequenced using the Oncomine TCR Beta short-read assay. TCRdb passed the PCR reads through MiXCR, listing each CDR3 protein once. The sample includes 9,500 to 11,000 distinct CDR3 sequences, roughly 24% of them seen just once. The sample was CD4+ T cells from blood, cultured in vitro, taken after SARS-CoV-2 vaccination. Receptors were obtained from a human donor who had recovered from COVID-19.

The V gene is TRBV2, the J gene TRBJ2-5, with 7 bases fitting TRBD2. V lost 11 bases and J lost 1; bases outside the gene matches: 13. The V gene's germline CDR1 is SNHLY and CDR2 FYNNEI. CDR3 length equals 15 residues. The DNA of the CDR3 is TGTGCCCTTCCGGGGAGGGGCGTACCCCAAGAGACCCAGTACTTC. Translation gives CALPGRGVPQETQYF.

This clonotype came up a few times. This chain connects TRBV6-2 or TRBV6-3 to TRBJ2-5; 9 bases are a match to TRBD1. The V and J ends lost 2 bases and 5 bases, in that order; junction bases with no gene match: 6. The CDR3 is 15 residues long. Germline loops: CDR1 MNHEY, CDR2 SVGEGT. CDR3: CASSYLTGGFETQYF. The CDR3 nucleotides are TGTGCCAGCAGTTACCTAACAGGGGGCTTCGAGACCCAGTACTTC.

The chain uses TRBV18 and TRBJ2-7, with 10 bases fitting TRBD1. CDR3 size: 14 residues. The germline V gene has CDR1 KGHSH and CDR2 LQKENI. Trimming removed 6 bases from V and 4 bases from J; junction bases left unmatched: 6. The CDR3 DNA reads as TGTGCCAGCTCTGCCGGGACAGGGGCTTACGAGCAGTACTTC. Amino acids: CASSAGTGAYEQYF.

The chain joins TRBV28 to TRBJ1-5; 8 bases line up with TRBD1. V was clipped by 5 bases and J by 5 bases; unmatched bases: 5. The germline gives CDR1 MDHEN, CDR2 SYDVKM. The CDR3 length is 14 residues. CDR3 bases: TGTGCCAGCAGTCCCGACAGGGGTTATCAGCCCCAGCATTTT. Translating it yields CASSPDRGYQPQHF. Filled out from reference TRBV28 and TRBJ1-5, the complete variable domain reads DVKVTQSSRYLVKRTGEKVFLECVQDMDHENMFWYRQDPGLGLRLIYFSYDVKMKEKGDIPEGYSVSREKKERFSLILESASTNQTSMYLCASSPDRGYQPQHFGDGTRLSIL.

The table lists this clonotype with a few counts. The rearrangement joins TRBV7-3 to TRBJ2-1; TRBD1 matches 10 bases. The CDR3 has 16 amino acids. Germline CDR1 and CDR2: SGHTA and FQGTGA. J was trimmed by 0 bases and V by 5 bases; bases with no gene match: 4. The CDR3 loop reads CASSPRTGGSYNEQFF. In DNA, the CDR3 is TGTGCCAGCAGCCCACGGACAGGGGGCTCCTACAATGAGCAGTTCTTC.

In its sample, this clonotype was seen a few times. The gene calls are TRBV6-5 and TRBJ2-7; D is possibly TRBD1 (5 bases). The V end lost 2 bases, the J end lost 0 bases, and 8 bases lay between the germline ends. The length of the CDR3 is 14 residues. Germline CDR1 is MNHEY and CDR2 is SVGAGI. CDR3 bases: TGTGCCAGCAGTTACAGGGGCGGCTCCTACGAGCAGTACTTC. Translating it yields CASSYRGGSYEQYF.

This clonotype was seen only once. The chain employs TRBV10-2 and TRBJ2-3, with TRBD2 as a possible D gene (5 bases). The CDR3 consists of 11 residues. Germline V gene sequence: CDR1 WSHSY, CDR2 SAAADI. V gave up 6 bases and J gave up 6 bases, with 7 bases separating them. The DNA for the CDR3 is TGCGCCAGCAGCTCGGGGGATACGCAGTATTTT. It codes for CASSSGDTQYF.

This chain links TRBV7-2 with TRBJ1-2; D remains unclear. V was shortened by 1 base and J by 6 bases, with 15 bases between the two germline ends. Germline V CDR1 and CDR2: SGHTA, FQGNSA. There are 15 residues in the CDR3. This CDR3 is CASSLVLSHSDGYTF. The CDR3 coding sequence is TGTGCCAGCAGCTTAGTTCTCTCCCATTCGGATGGCTACACCTTC.

By sample fraction, this clonotype is medium-sized (0.01 to 0.1%). This sequence joins TRBV28 and TRBJ2-5; a possible D gene is TRBD1 (5 bases). The germline gives CDR1 MDHEN, CDR2 SYDVKM. V was clipped by 3 bases and J by 2 bases, with 13 bases between them. This CDR3 has 15 residues. DNA of the CDR3: TGTGCCAGCAGTTTGTCTCTGGGGCCACAAGAGACCCAGTACTTC. It encodes CASSLSLGPQETQYF.

V and J are TRBV6-1 and TRBJ2-3; 8 bases are shared with TRBD2. After removal of 5 bases from V and 2 bases from J, the junction contained 9 bases not matched to a gene. Germline CDR1 reads MNHNS; CDR2 reads SASEGT. This CDR3 has 16 amino acids. The CDR3 coding sequence is TGTGCCAGCAGTCCCTCCGGGACTAGGCCCACAGATACGCAGTATTTT. This gives the protein CASSPSGTRPTDTQYF.

The chain combines TRBV7-9 with TRBJ2-1; 7 nucleotides line up with TRBD1. J lost 7 bases, V lost 2 bases, and 2 bases had no gene match. The CDR3 runs 13 residues. Germline loops: CDR1 SEHNR, CDR2 FQNEAQ (reference sequence). The CDR3 reads CASSLPGGNEQFF. CDR3 sequence (DNA): TGTGCCAGCAGCTTACCAGGGGGAAATGAGCAGTTCTTC.

This clonotype was seen more than once but under ten times. V and J are TRBV20-1 and TRBJ2-3; tentative D call: TRBD2 (6 bases). V lost 5 bases to trimming and J lost 5 bases, with 20 bases between them. CDR1 is DFQATT and CDR2 is SNEGSKA in the germline V gene (reference sequence). The CDR3 is 15 residues long. The CDR3 sequence is CSAGQRALGKDTQYF. The CDR3 DNA sequence: TGCAGTGCTGGTCAGCGGGCCCTTGGTAAAGATACGCAGTATTTT.

This clonotype was observed a few times. The genes are TRBV19 and TRBJ1-2; 8 bases match TRBD1. This CDR3 spans 18 amino acids. V lost 8 bases and J lost 3; bases outside the gene matches: 20. Germline CDR1 LNHDA, CDR2 SQIVND (reference sequence). CDR3 nucleotide sequence: TGTGCCAGTCGGGGCCAGCCGGCCCACGGACAGGGCTACTATGGCTACACCTTC. Protein sequence: CASRGQPAHGQGYYGYTF.

This clonotype was seen only a few times. V usage is TRBV7-8 and J usage is TRBJ1-2; a possible D gene is TRBD1 (6 bases). This CDR3 is built from 16 residues. Looked up from germline, CDR1 is SGHVS and CDR2 is FQNEAQ. V was shortened by 1 base and J by 0 bases, with 12 bases between the two germline ends. CDR3 residues: CASSLVRQAANYGYTF. The CDR3 DNA is TGTGCCAGCAGCTTAGTAAGACAGGCGGCTAACTATGGCTACACCTTC.

V and J are TRBV20-1 and TRBJ2-1; 9 bases align to TRBD1. CDR1 and CDR2 (germline): DFQATT, SNEGSKA (reference sequence). This CDR3 is 14 amino acids long. J was trimmed by 4 bases and V by 2 bases; bases with no gene match: 3. The chain's CDR3 is CSARRGQGYNEQFF. In DNA, the CDR3 is TGCAGTGCTAGAAGGGGACAGGGTTACAATGAGCAGTTCTTC.

The chain links TRBV19 to TRBJ1-1; D gene uncertain. The V gene's germline CDR1 is LNHDA and CDR2 SQIVND (reference sequence). CDR3 length: 13 residues. Trimming shortened V by 4 bases and J by 0 bases, and 6 bases separated the two germline ends. This CDR3 is CASSTSLNTEAFF. In DNA, the CDR3 is TGTGCCAGTAGTACCTCACTGAACACTGAAGCTTTCTTT.

This clonotype was detected a few times. This chain joins TRBV28 and TRBJ1-2, with D unclear. The CDR3 is 13 amino acids. Germline CDR1 is MDHEN and CDR2 is SYDVKM. V was pared by 7 bases and J by 0 bases, with 9 bases between. CDR3 coding DNA: TGTGCCAGCACCACCGGGACTAACTATGGCTACACCTTC. Its translation is CASTTGTNYGYTF.

This chain connects TRBV7-9 to TRBJ2-5; D possibly corresponds to TRBD1 (6 bases). CDR1 and CDR2 from the germline V gene are SEHNR and FQNEAQ (reference sequence). With 2 bases removed from V and 5 bases from J, the gap between germline ends came to 15 bases. The CDR3 totals 15 residues. CDR3: CASSLKQGLTETQYF. The CDR3 bases are TGTGCCAGCAGCTTAAAACAGGGTTTAACGGAGACCCAGTACTTC. The variable domain in full, completed from reference TRBV7-9 and TRBJ2-5, reads DTGVSQNPRHKITKRGQNVTFRCDPISEHNRLYWYRQTLGQGPEFLTYFQNEAQLEKSRLLSDRFSAERPKGSFSTLEIQRTEQGDSAMYLCASSLKQGLTETQYFGPGTRLLVL.

This clonotype was detected only a few times. The V call is TRBV20-1, the J call TRBJ1-3; D is unclear. The germline gives CDR1 DFQATT, CDR2 SNEGSKA (reference sequence). CDR3 length: 13 residues. V lost 4 bases and J 3 bases, leaving 10 bases between the germline ends. CDR3 in DNA: TGCAGTGCTATCCGGACTCTTGGAAACACCATATATTTT. Its translation: CSAIRTLGNTIYF.

This clonotype was observed a few times. The rearrangement uses TRBV7-6 and TRBJ1-2, with TRBD1 matching over 8 bases. In germline, CDR1 is SGHVS, CDR2 FNYEAQ. The CDR3 consists of 14 residues. The J segment lost 7 bases and the V segment lost 1 base, leaving 5 bases of the junction unmatched. The CDR3 region has the DNA TGTGCCAGCAGCTTAGGCCCAGGGGGCGGTGGCTACACCTTC. Translation: CASSLGPGGGGYTF.

Only a few counts were recorded for this clonotype. The chain couples TRBV20-1 to TRBJ1-6; 8 bases are shared with TRBD1. This CDR3 spans 16 amino acids. J gave up 1 base and V 6 bases, and 8 bases lay outside the gene matches. Germline CDR1 DFQATT, CDR2 SNEGSKA (reference sequence). The CDR3 is CSAATGGKSYNSPLHF. The CDR3 coding sequence is TGCAGTGCGGCAACAGGGGGTAAATCCTATAATTCACCCCTCCACTTT.

This clonotype has a handful of counts. J is TRBJ1-5 and V is TRBV27; tentative D call: TRBD1 (6 bases). V dropped 4 bases and J dropped 0 bases, with 16 bases sitting between them. CDR3 size: 17 residues. In germline, CDR1 is MNHEY, CDR2 SMNVEV (reference sequence). CDR3 sequence reads: CASSSLGGLVSNQPQHF. The CDR3, as DNA: TGTGCCAGCAGTTCCTTAGGGGGGCTAGTTAGCAATCAGCCCCAGCATTTT.

The chain combines TRBV4-2 with TRBJ2-7; 11 bases are shared with TRBD1. J lost 2 bases, V lost 4 bases, and 7 bases had no gene match. CDR1 is LGHNA, CDR2 YNFKEQ, per germline. The CDR3 sequence is 16 residues long. CDR3 nucleotide sequence: TGTGCCAGCAGCCCAGATTGGACAGGGGGCCCCTACGAGCAGTACTTC. Its translation: CASSPDWTGGPYEQYF.

This clonotype was observed a handful of times. The V and J genes are TRBV5-4 and TRBJ2-3, with D tentatively TRBD2 (5 bases). V lost 4 bases and J lost 6, with 15 bases in between. The CDR3 has 14 residues. Germline V gives CDR1 SGHNT, CDR2 YYREEE (reference sequence). CDR3 in amino acids: CASSAGGGVDTQYF. CDR3 in DNA: TGTGCCAGCAGCGCGGGCGGCGGAGTGGATACGCAGTATTTT.

In its sample, this clonotype was seen a few times. The chain has TRBV20-1 and TRBJ2-3; TRBD2 aligns across 16 bases. CDR3 length: 17 residues. Germline lookup yields CDR1 DFQATT and CDR2 SNEGSKA (reference sequence). J was trimmed by 3 bases and V by 3 bases; bases with no gene match: 6. CDR3 loop: CSASPGLAGGRTDTQYF. As DNA, the CDR3 is TGCAGTGCTAGCCCGGGACTAGCGGGGGGGCGGACAGATACGCAGTATTTT.

CDR3 sequence: CASSSAPLAGDNNEQFF. CDR3 nucleotide sequence: TGTGCCAGCAGCTCCGCCCCACTAGCGGGGGACAACAATGAGCAGTTCTTC. The chain employs TRBV5-4 and TRBJ2-1, with 11 nucleotides matching TRBD2. V lost 3 bases and J lost 5; bases outside the gene matches: 10. The CDR3 is made up of 17 amino acids. Germline lookup yields CDR1 SGHNT and CDR2 YYREEE (reference sequence). Full variable domain (missing parts from reference TRBV5-4 and TRBJ2-1): ETGVTQSPTHLIKTRGQQVTLRCSSQSGHNTVSWYQQALGQGPQFIFQYYREEENGRGNFPPRFSGLQFPNYSSELNVNALELDDSALYLCASSSAPLAGDNNEQFFGPGTRLTVL.

The V and J genes are TRBV11-3 and TRBJ2-5; no clear D gene. CDR1 and CDR2 (germline): SGHNT, YENEEA. V was cut by 5 bases and J by 5 bases, with 12 bases left in between. CDR3 length: 13 residues. The CDR3 region is CASSPPAAETQYF. CDR3 sequence (DNA): TGTGCCAGCAGCCCCCCGGCAGCGGAGACCCAGTACTTC.

This clonotype was recorded a few times. The chain uses TRBV24-1 and TRBJ2-1; D is unresolved. Trimming cost V 4 bases and J 3 bases, with 0 bases left between them. CDR1 and CDR2 from the germline V gene are KGHDR and SFDVKD. This CDR3 region has 11 residues. The DNA of the CDR3 is TGTGCCACCAGTGACTACAATGAGCAGTTCTTC. Residues: CATSDYNEQFF.